This TCR beta chain was profiled in a study of blood T cell repertoires in COVID-19. Study overall: Donors in the United States, Italy and Spain gave samples during acute or convalescent COVID-19.

How the authors handled the data: Cell counts per sample came from amplifying reference gene primers. Generated by immunoSEQ multiplex PCR, the TCRdb table keeps only in-frame clones and is missing some. V and J calls and clone size are copied from that table; D and trimming were computed from the DNA. Of about 80,000 clones detected, about 83% appear once; the ten largest clones hold 30% to 45%. The CDR3 runs to 17 residues. Losses at the gene ends were 1 base for V and 5 bases for J; bases not matched to a gene: 11. Germline assignment: CDR1 LNHDA and CDR2 SQIVND (reference sequence). The sample consisted of peripheral blood. The TCR was taken from an elderly man with active or convalescent COVID-19. The gene calls are TRBV19 and TRBJ2-5, with TRBD2 matching over 9 bases. The CDR3 DNA is TGTGCCAGTAGTATAGTTCACGGGACTAGCTCCTGGGAGACCCAGTACTTC. Protein sequence: CASSIVHGTSSWETQYF.